Listed here are 11 T cell receptor beta chains from one sample, sequenced in a study of cytomegalovirus exposure and HLA in healthy donors (TCRdb year 2017). The library was made by the immunoSEQ multiplex PCR assay. For the multiplex PCR, a mixture combining 60 forward primers for TCR Vbeta segments and 13 reverse primers for TCR Jbeta segments was used. TCRdb mirrors the immuneACCESS table, restricted to in-frame sequences. Some clones are absent from its copies; in checked studies, under half trace to an unresolved V gene, and the reason for the others is unknown. Here the sample has some 65,000 clones; over 60% occur a single time. Jointly, the top ten make up roughly 25% of the sample. Sequencing input: PBMCs. The receptors come from a man in his fifties in good health and CMV-seropositive.

The V call is TRBV30, the J call TRBJ1-3; D gene uncertain. CDR3 length: 14 amino acids. Germline CDR1 and CDR2: GTSNPN and SVGIG (reference sequence). V was shortened by 0 bases and J by 0 bases, with 6 bases between the two germline ends. CDR3 in amino acids: CAWSVRSSGNTIYF. The CDR3 DNA reads as TGTGCCTGGAGTGTACGGAGCTCTGGAAACACCATATATTTT.

J is TRBJ2-3 and V is TRBV9; TRBD2 aligns across 8 bases. Trimming at V came to 3 bases and at J to 1 base, leaving 7 bases not matched to a gene. Germline V gene sequence: CDR1 SGDLS, CDR2 YYNGEE. The CDR3 totals 16 residues. The CDR3 protein is CASSAILSGGTDTQYF. CDR3 nucleotide sequence: TGTGCCAGCAGCGCTATCCTTAGCGGGGGCACAGATACGCAGTATTTT. The complete variable domain, with remaining parts taken from reference TRBV9 and TRBJ2-3, reads DSGVTQTPKHLITATGQRVTLRCSPRSGDLSVYWYQQSLDQGLQFLIQYYNGEERAKGNILERFSAQQFPDLHSELNLSSLELGDSALYFCASSAILSGGTDTQYFGPGTRLTVL.

The chain is built from TRBV11-2 and TRBJ1-1; D unclear. V shed 5 bases and J shed 6 bases, with 13 bases lying between them. The germline CDR1 and CDR2 sequences are SGHAT and FQNNGV. The CDR3 loop spans 13 amino acids. The CDR3 spells CASSRGPRSEAFF. CDR3 bases: TGTGCCAGCAGCCGCGGCCCCCGATCTGAAGCTTTCTTT.

The rearrangement joins TRBV7-2 to TRBJ2-7; D remains unclear. Per the germline V gene, CDR1 is SGHTA and CDR2 is FQGNSA. V shed 6 bases and J shed 2 bases, with 11 bases lying between them. The CDR3 runs to 13 residues. The CDR3 sequence: CASSQIPTYEQYF. The DNA for the CDR3 is TGTGCCAGCAGTCAAATTCCAACCTACGAGCAGTACTTC.

The chain links TRBV7-2 to TRBJ2-1; 7 bases line up with TRBD2. The CDR3 runs 12 residues. Per germline, CDR1 SGHTA and CDR2 FQGNSA. The V segment lost 4 bases and the J segment 12 bases; nucleotides outside the gene matches: 6. The CDR3 protein is CASSSGGKRQFF. The CDR3 DNA sequence: TGTGCCAGCAGCTCCGGGGGGAAGAGGCAGTTCTTC.

The chain has TRBV6-1 and TRBJ2-3; 8 bases align to TRBD1. J gave up 2 bases and V 2 bases, and 3 bases lay outside the gene matches. This CDR3 is built from 15 residues. In germline, CDR1 is MNHNS, CDR2 SASEGT. CDR3 nucleotide sequence: TGTGCCAGCAGTGAACGACAGGGGATCACAGATACGCAGTATTTT. Its translation: CASSERQGITDTQYF.

This chain joins TRBV2 and TRBJ1-5; D is perhaps TRBD1 (6 bases). The CDR3 sequence is 15 residues long. The V and J ends lost 2 bases and 3 bases respectively, with 11 bases between them. Germline V lookup: CDR1 SNHLY, CDR2 FYNNEI. CDR3 in amino acids: CASSERQGSNQPQHF. CDR3 DNA sequence: TGTGCCAGCAGTGAAAGGCAGGGGTCCAATCAGCCCCAGCATTTT.

The rearrangement links TRBV29-1 to TRBJ1-1, with 7 bases that match TRBD1. V lost 6 bases to trimming and J lost 0 bases; unmatched junction nucleotides: 4. The CDR3 loop spans 13 amino acids. Germline CDR1 reads SQVTM; CDR2 reads ANQGSEA. CDR3 in amino acids: CSVKTGMNTEAFF. The CDR3 DNA reads as TGCAGCGTGAAGACAGGGATGAACACTGAAGCTTTCTTT.

The chain employs TRBV27 and TRBJ2-1; maybe TRBD1 (6 bases). Between the trimmed V and J ends, which lost 6 bases and 1 base, there was a span of 13 bases. This CDR3 spans 15 amino acids. Germline assignment: CDR1 MNHEY and CDR2 SMNVEV (reference sequence). The CDR3 sequence is CASRQNRASYNEQFF. The CDR3 coding sequence is TGTGCCAGCAGGCAAAACAGGGCTTCCTACAATGAGCAGTTCTTC.

This clone was picked up a small number of times. This chain connects TRBV2 to TRBJ1-5; TRBD1 aligns across 8 bases. This CDR3 has 14 amino acids. V was clipped by 8 bases and J by 4 bases; unmatched bases: 7. Germline CDR1 is SNHLY and CDR2 is FYNNEI. For the CDR3, the DNA is TGTGCCAGCCAGGGGGCCAAAGGTAATCAGCCCCAGCATTTT. It yields the protein CASQGAKGNQPQHF.

The table lists this clone with a few counts. This sequence joins TRBV30 and TRBJ1-1; D is unresolved. The germline V gene has CDR1 GTSNPN and CDR2 SVGIG (reference sequence). This CDR3 region has 12 residues. Trimming took off 6 bases at V and 2 bases at J, with 10 bases between the two ends. Here the CDR3 DNA reads TGTGCCTGCCTGACACTTAACACTGAAGCTTTCTTT. Translation gives CACLTLNTEAFF.